This is a list of T cell receptor beta chains from one sample in a study of cytotoxic CD8 clonotypes in ibrutinib-treated CLL. Sequencing used immunoSEQ multiplex PCR; TCRdb keeps in-frame clones, though not all of them. In the table there are some 200,000 clones, over 60% of which are singletons. The sequences come from PBMCs, collected after 24 months of ibrutinib treatment. Every receptor here comes from a human donor with chronic lymphocytic leukemia. Both conserved end residues are part of each CDR3. Each record gives: D gene, J gene, V gene, clone size, CDR3 DNA, CDR3 protein. D genes are given only for firm matches. For some rows the clone size is stated as once, few or many, or as a class when expanded; others skip it.

.	TRBJ2-4	TRBV11-2	.	TGTGCCAGCAGCTTAGCAAACATTCAGTACTTC	CASSLANIQYF
TRBD1	TRBJ1-4	TRBV30	.	TGTGCCTGGAGTCCTGGACAGGGGGTACGGAATGAAAAACTGTTTTTT	CAWSPGQGVRNEKLFF
.	TRBJ1-1	TRBV27	.	TGTGCCAGCAGTTTAAGGGGTGGAAGCACTGAAGCTTTCTTT	CASSLRGGSTEAFF
TRBD1	TRBJ1-2	TRBV15	.	TGTGCCACCAGCAGAGAGCGACAGGGGGTAGGCTACACCTTC	CATSRERQGVGYTF
.	TRBJ2-1	TRBV5-4	.	TGTGCCAGCAGCTTGGATTCAGGGGATCTTGCCTACAATGAGCAGTTCTTC	CASSLDSGDLAYNEQFF
TRBD2	TRBJ2-7	TRBV5-1	.	TGCGCCAGCAGCTCCCAGACTAGCGGGAGAACCTACGAGCAGTACTTC	CASSSQTSGRTYEQYF
TRBD1	TRBJ2-7	TRBV13	.	TGTGCCAGCAGACCACCGGCCAAGACGGACAGGGTAGAAAACGAGCAGTACTTC	CASRPPAKTDRVENEQYF
TRBD1	TRBJ2-7	TRBV4-2	.	TGTGCCAGCAGCCAAGCGCAGGGGGAGCTTTACGAGCAGTACTTC	CASSQAQGELYEQYF
.	TRBJ2-3	TRBV29-1	.	TGCAGCGTTGAAGGAGGAGAGGACAGCACAGATACGCAGTATTTT	CSVEGGEDSTDTQYF
TRBD2	TRBJ2-7	TRBV9	once	TGTGCCAAGGCACCTCCGGGACTAACCTACGAGCAGTACTTC	CAKAPPGLTYEQYF
TRBD1	TRBJ2-7	TRBV7-9	.	TGTGCCAGCAGCTTAGCGCTACAGGGGCGTTCCTACGAGCAGTACTTC	CASSLALQGRSYEQYF
.	TRBJ1-1	TRBV5-1	.	TGCGCCAGCAGCGCCCGGACAGCTATGAACACTGAAGCTTTCTTT	CASSARTAMNTEAFF
TRBD2	TRBJ2-2	TRBV5-1	.	TGCGCCAGCAGCTCCGTAGCGGGAGATACCGGGGAGCTGTTTTTT	CASSSVAGDTGELFF
.	TRBJ1-3	TRBV30	.	TGTGCCTGGAGTGTAACTGGGTCCGGAAACACCATATATTTT	CAWSVTGSGNTIYF
.	TRBJ2-2	TRBV25-1	.	TGTGCCAGCAGTGTTCCGGGGAACACCGGGGAGCTGTTTTTT	CASSVPGNTGELFF
.	TRBJ2-3	TRBV25-1	.	TGTGCCAGCAGTGACTCGCAGGGTAGTGCAGATACGCAGTATTTT	CASSDSQGSADTQYF
TRBD2	TRBJ2-2	TRBV30	.	TGTGCCTGGACCGTGGGAGGGCCGCCCGGGGAGCTGTTTTTT	CAWTVGGPPGELFF
.	TRBJ1-1	TRBV20-1	few	TGCAGTGCTAGCGTTTACACTGAAGCTTTCTTT	CSASVYTEAFF
.	TRBJ2-1	TRBV6-5	few	TGTGCCAGCAGTTACTCAGACGAAGCCTACAATGAGCAGTTCTTC	CASSYSDEAYNEQFF
.	TRBJ2-7	TRBV18	.	TGTGCCAGCTCACCACCGGACACCCAGGGCCCCTACGAGCAGTACTTC	CASSPPDTQGPYEQYF
.	TRBJ1-1	TRBV18	.	TGTGCCAGCTCACCAGCAGGGCGGAACACTGAAGCTTTCTTT	CASSPAGRNTEAFF
.	TRBJ2-3	TRBV7-2	.	TGTGCCAGCAGCCCGGGGGGGGGACAGGGTGCGGATACGCAGTATTTT	CASSPGGGQGADTQYF
.	TRBJ2-1	TRBV28	.	TGTGCCAGCAGTCCACCACCCGGGACTGCTTTGGATGAGCAGTTCTTC	CASSPPPGTALDEQFF
TRBD1	TRBJ2-7	TRBV5-4	once	TGTGCCAGCAGCTTGGGCCGGGACAGGATTAACTTC	CASSLGRDRINF